Shown below are 26 T cell receptor beta chains from a single sample sequenced in a study of shared clonotypes between healthy human individuals. Naive CD8 cells comprised CD45RO-negative, CCR7-positively selected cells, excluding terminally differentiated effector memory CD45RA+ cells. Assay used: immunoSEQ multiplex PCR; TCRdb lists only in-frame clones, some missing. The sample shows over 2,000,000 clones, around 95% of them seen only once. What was sequenced was naive CD8+ T cells from PBMCs. The origin of the receptors is a young man in good health. Some clones in this sample may be carry-over from other donors' samples.

The J gene is TRBJ2-1, the V gene TRBV10-3; D is perhaps TRBD1 (7 bases). The CDR3 totals 16 residues. Germline loops: CDR1 ENHRY, CDR2 SYGVKD. Deletions cut 6 bases from V and 6 bases from J, with 21 bases between. The CDR3 DNA sequence: TGTGCCATCAGCCGATCAGGGGGGATGTCGGTCAATGAGCAGTTCTTC. Residues: CAISRSGGMSVNEQFF.

This sequence joins TRBV6-1 and TRBJ2-7; 8 nucleotides align to TRBD1. The CDR3 length is 13 residues. V dropped 6 bases and J dropped 7; count of bases not matched to a gene: 8. Germline V CDR1 and CDR2: MNHNS, SASEGT. The CDR3 protein is CASSGRGLREQYF. DNA for the CDR3: TGTGCCAGCAGCGGCAGGGGGCTTAGGGAGCAGTACTTC.

The V gene is TRBV7-8, the J gene TRBJ2-1; D possibly matches TRBD1 or TRBD2 (5 bases each). Germline V gene lookup returns CDR1 SGHVS and CDR2 FQNEAQ. This CDR3 has 16 residues. V was pared by 1 base and J by 0 bases, with 10 bases between. The CDR3 reads CASSLEAGSSYNEQFF. The CDR3 nucleotides read TGTGCCAGCAGCTTAGAAGCAGGGAGCTCCTACAATGAGCAGTTCTTC. The full variable domain, rest sourced from reference TRBV7-8 and TRBJ2-1, is GAGVSQSPRYKVAKRGQDVALRCDPISGHVSLFWYQQALGQGPEFLTYFQNEAQLDKSGLPSDRFFAERPEGSVSTLKIQRTQQEDSAVYLCASSLEAGSSYNEQFFGPGTRLTVL.

The sample holds one count of this clone. Written as DNA, the CDR3 is TGTGCCAGCAGCTCACGGACTAGCGCGCTCTCCTACGAGCAGTACTTC. Translating gives CASSSRTSALSYEQYF. The V call is TRBV13, the J call TRBJ2-7; 9 bases align to TRBD2. V shed 4 bases, J shed 0 bases, and the junction held 7 bases outside the gene matches. This CDR3 contains 16 residues. Per germline, CDR1 PRHDT and CDR2 FYEKMQ (reference sequence).

V and J are TRBV9 and TRBJ2-7, with unresolved D. This CDR3 contains 16 residues. The V end was cut by 1 base, the J end by 0 bases, with 14 bases between. Germline V gene data show CDR1 as SGDLS and CDR2 as YYNGEE. The chain's CDR3 is CASSVNSNHPSYEQYF. The CDR3 DNA reads as TGTGCCAGCAGCGTAAATAGTAACCACCCCTCCTACGAGCAGTACTTC.

The J gene is TRBJ2-3, the V gene TRBV9; D is possibly TRBD1 or TRBD2 (5 bases each). CDR3 size: 17 residues. Germline loops: CDR1 SGDLS, CDR2 YYNGEE. V lost 4 bases and J 0 bases, leaving 18 bases between the germline ends. The CDR3 DNA follows: TGTGCCAGCAGCCCGAGGGGCCTTTTACCTAGCACAGATACGCAGTATTTT. It encodes CASSPRGLLPSTDTQYF.

The chain combines TRBV5-4 with TRBJ2-7, with 8 bases that match TRBD2. CDR1 is SGHNT, CDR2 YYREEE, per germline (reference sequence). The CDR3 is made up of 15 amino acids. After removal of 1 base from V and 2 bases from J, the junction contained 5 bases not matched to a gene. DNA for the CDR3: TGTGCCAGCAGCTTGAAGCGGGAGCTCCCCTACGAGCAGTACTTC. It is translated as CASSLKRELPYEQYF.

This chain links TRBV4-1 with TRBJ1-2; tentative D call: TRBD1 (5 bases). Trimming took off 0 bases at V and 4 bases at J, with 12 bases between the two ends. Germline V gene lookup returns CDR1 MGHRA and CDR2 YSYEKL. The CDR3 consists of 15 residues. Here the CDR3 DNA reads TGCGCCAGCAGCCAAGATGGAACGCAGGGCTATGGCTACACCTTC. Its protein product is CASSQDGTQGYGYTF.

This chain links TRBV7-3 with TRBJ2-1, with TRBD2 matching 10 bases. CDR3 length equals 16 residues. CDR1 is SGHTA and CDR2 is FQGTGA in the germline V gene. V lost 2 bases, J lost 4 bases, and 5 bases stayed unmatched. The CDR3 here is CASSLLAGARYNEQFF. CDR3 bases: TGTGCCAGCAGCTTACTAGCGGGAGCTCGATACAATGAGCAGTTCTTC.

The chain combines TRBV28 with TRBJ2-3; TRBD2 matches at 7 bases. The CDR3 is 14 amino acids. J was trimmed by 6 bases and V by 3 bases; bases with no gene match: 6. Germline CDR1 is MDHEN and CDR2 is SYDVKM. The CDR3 here is CASSFYRRGDTQYF. The CDR3 region has the DNA TGTGCCAGCAGTTTTTACCGGCGGGGGGATACGCAGTATTTT.

CDR3 sequence (DNA): TGTGCCAGCTCACCACCGGGCGAGGCGGAAGCTTTCTTT. Translation: CASSPPGEAEAFF. This chain joins TRBV18 and TRBJ1-1; D is unresolved. The CDR3 is made up of 13 amino acids. The germline V and J ends were trimmed by 0 bases and 8 bases, with 10 bases remaining between them. In germline, CDR1 is KGHSH, CDR2 LQKENI.

This clone came up once. The chain links TRBV5-1 to TRBJ1-2; 9 nucleotides line up with TRBD1. The germline CDR1 and CDR2 sequences are SGHRS and YFSETQ. V trimming: 1 base; J trimming: 6 bases; junction bases outside the gene matches: 1. The length of the CDR3 is 13 residues. The CDR3 DNA reads as TGCGCCAGCAGCTTGTGGACAGGGGATGGCTACACCTTC. Its protein is CASSLWTGDGYTF.

This chain joins TRBV6-1 and TRBJ1-1, with D unresolved. Germline values: CDR1 MNHNS, CDR2 SASEGT. This CDR3 has 13 residues. The V and J ends lost 7 bases and 4 bases respectively, with 13 bases between them. CDR3 DNA: TGTGCCAGCAACCCCCCGGGGAGCACTGAAGCTTTCTTT. As protein: CASNPPGSTEAFF.

The CDR3 DNA follows: TGTGCCAGCAGCTTCCCTCCTCGAACAGCTAACTATGGCTACACCTTC. This encodes CASSFPPRTANYGYTF. This chain links TRBV28 with TRBJ1-2; D is ambiguous. The germline V gene encodes CDR1 MDHEN and CDR2 SYDVKM. The CDR3 spans 16 residues. The V end was cut by 6 bases, the J end by 0 bases, with 17 bases between.

This clone came up once. The rearrangement joins TRBV6-4 to TRBJ2-3, with 7 bases aligning to TRBD1. This CDR3 is 14 amino acids long. The V and J ends lost 3 bases and 1 base, in that order; junction bases with no gene match: 1. The germline V gene encodes CDR1 MRHNA and CDR2 SNTAGT. CDR3 region: CASSEQGGTDTQYF. CDR3 bases: TGTGCCAGCAGTGAGCAGGGGGGCACAGATACGCAGTATTTT.

V and J are TRBV7-9 and TRBJ1-4; the match to TRBD1 covers 10 bases. V shed 4 bases and J 0 bases; nucleotides not matched to a gene: 2. CDR3 length: 16 amino acids. The germline CDR1 and CDR2 sequences are SEHNR and FQNEAQ (reference sequence). CDR3 bases: TGTGCCAGCAGCTCGACAGGGGGCGCAACTAATGAAAAACTGTTTTTT. It encodes CASSSTGGATNEKLFF.

As for this clone: This sample includes further DNA sequences coding for the same CDR3. V gene TRBV11-2 combines with J gene TRBJ2-7, with 10 bases identical to TRBD1. Looked up from germline, CDR1 is SGHAT and CDR2 is FQNNGV. V lost 5 bases, J lost 1 base, and 5 bases stayed unmatched. CDR3 length equals 15 residues. This CDR3 reads CASSSRDRGSYEQYF. In DNA form, the CDR3 reads TGTGCCAGCAGCAGCCGGGACAGGGGTTCCTACGAGCAGTACTTC.

The J gene is TRBJ1-3, the V gene TRBV5-6; D may be TRBD1 (5 bases). Germline CDR1 SGHDT, CDR2 YYEEEE. V lost 0 bases and J 0 bases, leaving 7 bases between the germline ends. This CDR3 comprises 15 residues. The DNA of the CDR3 is TGTGCCAGCAGCTTGGACAGGTCCTCTGGAAACACCATATATTTT. This encodes CASSLDRSSGNTIYF.

The chain has TRBV13 and TRBJ2-1; TRBD2 agrees at 10 bases. This CDR3 spans 17 amino acids. V was clipped by 0 bases and J by 9 bases; unmatched bases: 11. Germline CDR1 reads PRHDT; CDR2 reads FYEKMQ (reference sequence). For the CDR3, the DNA is TGTGCCAGCAGCTTAGGCCTTCTAGCGGGGGCCGTCCGTGAGCAGTTCTTC. As protein: CASSLGLLAGAVREQFF. The variable domain in full, with the rest retrieved from reference TRBV13 and TRBJ2-1, is AAGVIQSPRHLIKEKRETATLKCYPIPRHDTVYWYQQGPGQDPQFLISFYEKMQSDKGSIPDRFSAQQFSDYHSELNMSSLELGDSALYFCASSLGLLAGAVREQFFGPGTRLTVL.

The chain uses TRBV29-1 and TRBJ2-3, with 7 bases fitting TRBD2. Losses at the gene ends were 3 bases for V and 0 bases for J; bases not matched to a gene: 3. In germline, CDR1 is SQVTM, CDR2 ANQGSEA. CDR3 length equals 14 residues. The CDR3 DNA reads TGCAGCGTTGAGGGACTACGAAGCACAGATACGCAGTATTTT. It specifies CSVEGLRSTDTQYF.

The gene calls are TRBV7-8 and TRBJ2-1, with 12 nucleotides matching TRBD2. The CDR3 totals 13 residues. Germline V gives CDR1 SGHVS, CDR2 FQNEAQ. V lost 5 bases, J lost 10 bases, and 3 bases stayed unmatched. The CDR3 is CASSPGLAGEQFF. In DNA form, the CDR3 reads TGTGCCAGCAGCCCAGGACTAGCGGGAGAGCAGTTCTTC.

The genes are TRBV7-8 and TRBJ2-1; TRBD2 aligns across 8 bases. The CDR3 loop spans 17 amino acids. The junction had 8 bases not matched to a gene; V was cut back by 1 base and J by 3 bases. Germline V lookup: CDR1 SGHVS, CDR2 FQNEAQ. CDR3 coding DNA: TGTGCCAGCAGCTTAGTCCCAGCGGGAGCCTACTACAATGAGCAGTTCTTC. It specifies CASSLVPAGAYYNEQFF. The complete variable domain, with remaining parts taken from reference TRBV7-8 and TRBJ2-1, reads GAGVSQSPRYKVAKRGQDVALRCDPISGHVSLFWYQQALGQGPEFLTYFQNEAQLDKSGLPSDRFFAERPEGSVSTLKIQRTQQEDSAVYLCASSLVPAGAYYNEQFFGPGTRLTVL.

The chain combines TRBV27 with TRBJ2-7; weak D call: TRBD1 (5 bases). Trimming cost V 2 bases and J 3 bases, with 11 bases left between them. The CDR3 runs to 14 residues. Per the germline V gene, CDR1 is MNHEY and CDR2 is SMNVEV (reference sequence). For the CDR3, the DNA is TGTGCCAGCAGTTTAATTACAGGTAGCTACGAGCAGTACTTC. Translation gives CASSLITGSYEQYF.

The rearrangement uses TRBV6-5 and TRBJ2-7; tentatively, D is TRBD2 (6 bases). Trimming cost V 2 bases and J 6 bases, with 14 bases left between them. The CDR3 runs to 14 residues. Germline V CDR1 and CDR2: MNHEY, SVGAGI. As DNA, the CDR3 is TGTGCCAGCAGTTACGGTCTGGGGACTGGCGAGCAGTACTTC. Amino acids: CASSYGLGTGEQYF.

The J gene is TRBJ2-7, the V gene TRBV9; TRBD1 is a possible D gene (5 bases). The V gene's germline CDR1 is SGDLS and CDR2 YYNGEE. Trimming cost V 4 bases and J 6 bases, with 8 bases left between them. The CDR3 is 11 amino acids. The CDR3 here is CASSHGAEQYF. The CDR3 DNA follows: TGTGCCAGCAGCCATGGGGCCGAGCAGTACTTC.

The J gene is TRBJ1-5, the V gene TRBV27, with D tentatively TRBD1 (6 bases). This CDR3 is 17 amino acids long. Deletions cut 6 bases from V and 0 bases from J, with 18 bases between. Germline V lookup: CDR1 MNHEY, CDR2 SMNVEV (reference sequence). CDR3 DNA sequence: TGTGCCAGCAGAGTTGGGGCAGGGGAGTATAGCAATCAGCCCCAGCATTTT. Encoded protein: CASRVGAGEYSNQPQHF.